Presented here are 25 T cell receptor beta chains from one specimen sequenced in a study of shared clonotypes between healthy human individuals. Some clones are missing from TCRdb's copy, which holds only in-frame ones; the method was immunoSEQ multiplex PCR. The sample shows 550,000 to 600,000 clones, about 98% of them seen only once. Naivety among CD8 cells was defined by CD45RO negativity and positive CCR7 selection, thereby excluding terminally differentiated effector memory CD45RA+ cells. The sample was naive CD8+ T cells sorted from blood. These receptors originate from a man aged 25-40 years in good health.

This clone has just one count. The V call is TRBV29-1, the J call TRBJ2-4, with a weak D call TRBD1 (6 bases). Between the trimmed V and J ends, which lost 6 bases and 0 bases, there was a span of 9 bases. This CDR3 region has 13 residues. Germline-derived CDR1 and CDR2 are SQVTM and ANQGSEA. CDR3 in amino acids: CSVRTVAKNIQYF. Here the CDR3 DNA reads TGCAGCGTACGGACAGTAGCCAAAAACATTCAGTACTTC.

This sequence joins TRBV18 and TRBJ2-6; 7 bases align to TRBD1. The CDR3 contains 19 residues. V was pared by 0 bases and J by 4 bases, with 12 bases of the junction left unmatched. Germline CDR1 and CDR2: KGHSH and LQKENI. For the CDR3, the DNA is TGTGCCAGCTCACCACCGAGGAGACAGGGAAGTCCGGGGGCCAACGTCCTGACTTTC. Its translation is CASSPPRRQGSPGANVLTF.

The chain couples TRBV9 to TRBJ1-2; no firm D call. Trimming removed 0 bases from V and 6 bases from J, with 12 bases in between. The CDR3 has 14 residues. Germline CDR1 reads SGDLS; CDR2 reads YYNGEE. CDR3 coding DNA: TGTGCCAGCAGCGTAGCTAACCAGCTAGATGGCTACACCTTC. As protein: CASSVANQLDGYTF.

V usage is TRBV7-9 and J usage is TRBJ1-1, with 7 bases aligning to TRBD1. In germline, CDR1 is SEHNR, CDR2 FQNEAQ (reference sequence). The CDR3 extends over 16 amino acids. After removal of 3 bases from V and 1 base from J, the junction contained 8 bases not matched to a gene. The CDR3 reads CASSLVTGKPNTEAFF. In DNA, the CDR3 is TGTGCCAGCAGCTTGGTGACAGGGAAGCCGAACACTGAAGCTTTCTTT.

The CDR3 sequence: CASSMRDMGSYEQYF. CDR3 sequence (DNA): TGTGCCAGTAGTATGCGGGACATGGGCTCCTACGAGCAGTACTTC. The J gene is TRBJ2-7, the V gene TRBV19, with D perhaps being TRBD1 or TRBD2 (6 bases each). The V end was cut by 3 bases, the J end by 0 bases, with 12 bases between. The CDR3 sequence is 15 residues long. From germline, CDR1 is LNHDA and CDR2 SQIVND (reference sequence).

The CDR3 DNA reads as TGTGCCAGTCTTAGCGGAGCCCTCTCCTACGAGCAGTACTTC. It is translated as CASLSGALSYEQYF. The J gene is TRBJ2-7, the V gene TRBV6-1, with a tentative D call TRBD2 (6 bases). Trimming stripped 9 bases from V and 0 bases from J, with 15 bases between. The germline V gene has CDR1 MNHNS and CDR2 SASEGT. The CDR3 extends over 14 amino acids.

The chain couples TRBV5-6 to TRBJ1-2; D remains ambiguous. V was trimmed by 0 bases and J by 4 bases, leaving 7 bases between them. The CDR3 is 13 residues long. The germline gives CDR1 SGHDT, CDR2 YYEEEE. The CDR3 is CASSLGQSYGYTF. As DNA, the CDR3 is TGTGCCAGCAGCTTGGGGCAGAGCTATGGCTACACCTTC. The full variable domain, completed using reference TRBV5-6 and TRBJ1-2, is DAGVTQSPTHLIKTRGQQVTLRCSPKSGHDTVSWYQQALGQGPQFIFQYYEEEERQRGNFPDRFSGHQFPNYSSELNVNALLLGDSALYLCASSLGQSYGYTFGSGTRLTVV.

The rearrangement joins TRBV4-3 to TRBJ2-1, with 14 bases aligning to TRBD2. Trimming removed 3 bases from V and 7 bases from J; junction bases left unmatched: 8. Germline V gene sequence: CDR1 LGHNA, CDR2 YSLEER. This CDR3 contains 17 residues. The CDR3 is CASSQTETSGRVNEQFF. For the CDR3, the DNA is TGCGCCAGCAGCCAGACAGAGACTAGCGGGAGGGTTAATGAGCAGTTCTTC.

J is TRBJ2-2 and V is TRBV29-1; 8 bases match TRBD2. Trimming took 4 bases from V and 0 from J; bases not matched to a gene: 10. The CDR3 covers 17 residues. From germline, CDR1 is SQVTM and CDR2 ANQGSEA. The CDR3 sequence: CSVARGADTANTGELFF. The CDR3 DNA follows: TGCAGCGTTGCGCGGGGGGCGGACACAGCGAACACCGGGGAGCTGTTTTTT.

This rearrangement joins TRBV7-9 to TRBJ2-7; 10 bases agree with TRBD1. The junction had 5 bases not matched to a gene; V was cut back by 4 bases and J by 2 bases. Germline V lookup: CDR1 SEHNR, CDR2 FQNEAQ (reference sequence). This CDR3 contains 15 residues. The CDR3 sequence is CASSSTGTGAYEQYF. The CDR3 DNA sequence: TGTGCCAGCAGCTCGACCGGGACAGGGGCCTACGAGCAGTACTTC.

The CDR3 spells CASSHELASIEQYF. DNA for the CDR3: TGCGCCAGCAGCCACGAGTTAGCCTCCATTGAGCAGTACTTC. The chain recombines TRBV4-1 with TRBJ2-7; D uncertain. Trimming pared 3 bases from V and 7 bases from J, leaving 16 bases between. Germline CDR1 MGHRA, CDR2 YSYEKL. The CDR3 runs to 14 residues.

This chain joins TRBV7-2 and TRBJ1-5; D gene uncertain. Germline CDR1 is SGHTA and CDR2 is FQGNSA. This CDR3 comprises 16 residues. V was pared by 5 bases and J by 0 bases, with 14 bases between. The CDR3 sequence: CASSTTTVISNQPQHF. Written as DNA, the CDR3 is TGTGCCAGCAGCACGACGACGGTGATTAGCAATCAGCCCCAGCATTTT.

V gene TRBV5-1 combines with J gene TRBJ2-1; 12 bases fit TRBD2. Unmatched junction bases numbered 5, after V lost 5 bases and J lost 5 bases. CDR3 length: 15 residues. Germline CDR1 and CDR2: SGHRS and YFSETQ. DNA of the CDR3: TGCGCCAGCAGTCAGGGACTAGCGGGTAACAATGAGCAGTTCTTC. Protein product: CASSQGLAGNNEQFF.

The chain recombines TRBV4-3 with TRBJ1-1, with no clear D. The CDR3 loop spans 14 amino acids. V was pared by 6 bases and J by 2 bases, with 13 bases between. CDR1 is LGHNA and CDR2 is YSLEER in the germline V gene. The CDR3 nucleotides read TGCGCCAGCAGATTCGGCCAGAGTAACACTGAAGCTTTCTTT. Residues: CASRFGQSNTEAFF.

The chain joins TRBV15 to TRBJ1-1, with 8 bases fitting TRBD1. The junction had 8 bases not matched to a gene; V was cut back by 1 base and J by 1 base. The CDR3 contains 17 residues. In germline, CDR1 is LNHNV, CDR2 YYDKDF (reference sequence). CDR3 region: CATSRGPFGTGNTEAFF. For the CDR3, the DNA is TGTGCCACCAGCAGAGGACCCTTCGGGACAGGGAACACTGAAGCTTTCTTT.

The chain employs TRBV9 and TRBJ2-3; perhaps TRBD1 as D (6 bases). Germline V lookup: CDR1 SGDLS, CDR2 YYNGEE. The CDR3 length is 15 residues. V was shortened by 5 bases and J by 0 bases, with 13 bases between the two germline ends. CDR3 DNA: TGTGCCAGCAGTTACAGGGTCGGTAGCACAGATACGCAGTATTTT. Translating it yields CASSYRVGSTDTQYF.

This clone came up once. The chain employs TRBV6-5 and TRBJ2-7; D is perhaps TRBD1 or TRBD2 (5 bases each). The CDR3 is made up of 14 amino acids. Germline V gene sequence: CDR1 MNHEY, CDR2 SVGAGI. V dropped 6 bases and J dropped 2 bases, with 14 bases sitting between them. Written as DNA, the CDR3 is TGTGCCAGCAGCCCTTTAGGGGACCCCTACGAGCAGTACTTC. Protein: CASSPLGDPYEQYF.

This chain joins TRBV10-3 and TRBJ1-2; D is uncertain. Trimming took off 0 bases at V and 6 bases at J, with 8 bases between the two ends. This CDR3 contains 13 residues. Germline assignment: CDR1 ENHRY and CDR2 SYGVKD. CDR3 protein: CAISESFKNGYTF. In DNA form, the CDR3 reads TGTGCCATCAGTGAGTCTTTCAAGAATGGCTACACCTTC.

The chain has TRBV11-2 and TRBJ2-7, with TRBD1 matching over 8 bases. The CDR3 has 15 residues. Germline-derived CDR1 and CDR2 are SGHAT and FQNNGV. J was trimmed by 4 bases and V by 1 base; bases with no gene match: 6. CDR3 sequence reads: CASSLARGLWYEQYF. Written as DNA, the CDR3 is TGTGCCAGCAGCTTAGCCAGGGGGCTTTGGTACGAGCAGTACTTC. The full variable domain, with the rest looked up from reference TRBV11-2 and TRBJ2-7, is EAGVAQSPRYKIIEKRQSVAFWCNPISGHATLYWYQQILGQGPKLLIQFQNNGVVDDSQLPKDRFSAERLKGVDSTLKIQPAKLEDSAVYLCASSLARGLWYEQYFGPGTRLTVT.

CDR3 protein: CASSWLRDYQETQYF. The DNA for the CDR3 is TGTGCCAGCAGTTGGCTCCGGGACTATCAAGAGACCCAGTACTTC. The chain couples TRBV7-8 to TRBJ2-5; the match to TRBD2 covers 7 bases. There are 15 residues in the CDR3. CDR1 and CDR2 from the germline V gene are SGHVS and FQNEAQ. V gave up 6 bases and J gave up 2 bases; unmatched junction bases: 9.

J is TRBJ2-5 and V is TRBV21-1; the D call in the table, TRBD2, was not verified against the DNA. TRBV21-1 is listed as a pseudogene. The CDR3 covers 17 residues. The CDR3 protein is CASSKQGAAGGCETQYF. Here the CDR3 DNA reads TGTGCCAGCAGCAAACAGGGGGCTGCGGGAGGGTGCGAGACCCAGTACTTC.

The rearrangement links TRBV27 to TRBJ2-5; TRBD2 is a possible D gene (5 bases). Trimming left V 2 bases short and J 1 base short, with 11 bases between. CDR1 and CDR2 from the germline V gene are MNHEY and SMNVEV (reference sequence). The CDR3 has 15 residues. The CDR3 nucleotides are TGTGCCAGCAGTTTACTGACTACTAGCCAAGAGACCCAGTACTTC. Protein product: CASSLLTTSQETQYF.

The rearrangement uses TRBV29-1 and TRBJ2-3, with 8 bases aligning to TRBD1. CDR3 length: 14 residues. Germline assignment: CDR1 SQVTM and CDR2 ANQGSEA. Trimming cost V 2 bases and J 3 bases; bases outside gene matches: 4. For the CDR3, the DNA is TGCAGCGTTGAACTAGGACAGGGAACAGATACGCAGTATTTT. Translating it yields CSVELGQGTDTQYF.

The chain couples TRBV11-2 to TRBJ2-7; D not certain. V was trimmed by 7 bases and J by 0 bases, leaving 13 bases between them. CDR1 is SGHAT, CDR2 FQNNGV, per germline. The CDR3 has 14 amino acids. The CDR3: CASIPSVRSYEQYF. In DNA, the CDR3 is TGTGCCAGCATCCCTTCCGTCCGCTCCTACGAGCAGTACTTC.

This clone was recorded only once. This chain's CDR3 is CASSVDGTYGYTF. In DNA form, the CDR3 reads TGTGCCAGCAGCGTCGACGGGACCTATGGCTACACCTTC. This chain connects TRBV9 to TRBJ1-2, with D maybe TRBD1 (5 bases). The V end was cut by 2 bases, the J end by 4 bases, with 9 bases between. Per germline, CDR1 SGDLS and CDR2 YYNGEE. The CDR3 is made up of 13 amino acids.